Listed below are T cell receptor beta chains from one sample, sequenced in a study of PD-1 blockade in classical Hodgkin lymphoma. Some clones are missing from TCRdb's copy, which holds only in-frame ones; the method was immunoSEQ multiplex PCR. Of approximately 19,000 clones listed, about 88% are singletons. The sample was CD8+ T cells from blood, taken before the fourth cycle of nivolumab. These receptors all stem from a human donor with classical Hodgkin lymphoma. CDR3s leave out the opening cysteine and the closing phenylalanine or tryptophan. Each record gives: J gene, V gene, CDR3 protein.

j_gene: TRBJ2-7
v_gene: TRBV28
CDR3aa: ASSPPGDYEQY

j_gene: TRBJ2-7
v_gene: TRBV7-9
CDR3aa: ASSFVRDSVYEQY

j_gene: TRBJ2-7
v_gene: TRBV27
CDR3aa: ASSPGLAGAREQY

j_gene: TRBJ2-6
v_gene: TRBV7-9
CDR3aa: ASSLGLAASGANVLT

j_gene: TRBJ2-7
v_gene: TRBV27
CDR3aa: ASILSYEQY

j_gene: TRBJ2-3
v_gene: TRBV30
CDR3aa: AWSWGQHTDTQY

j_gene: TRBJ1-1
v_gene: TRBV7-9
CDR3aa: ASSPGGHTEAF

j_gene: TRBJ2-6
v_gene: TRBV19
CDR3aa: ASSKVHSGANVLT

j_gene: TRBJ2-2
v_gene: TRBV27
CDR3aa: ASSLSGAWELF

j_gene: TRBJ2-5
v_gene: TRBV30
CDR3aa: AWSVGRGQETQY

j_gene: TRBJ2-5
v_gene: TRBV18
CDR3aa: ASSPSGTGETQY

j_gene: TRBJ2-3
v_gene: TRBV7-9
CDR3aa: ASSFSDTQY

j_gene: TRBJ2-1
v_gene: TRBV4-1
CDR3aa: ASSQGQYNEQF

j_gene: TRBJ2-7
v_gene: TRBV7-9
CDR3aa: ASSLSYEQY

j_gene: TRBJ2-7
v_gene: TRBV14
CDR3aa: ASSPGYEQY

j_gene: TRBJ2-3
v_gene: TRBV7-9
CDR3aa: ASRASGIRGTDTQY

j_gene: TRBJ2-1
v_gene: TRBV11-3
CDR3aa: ASSLDRGGIYNEQF

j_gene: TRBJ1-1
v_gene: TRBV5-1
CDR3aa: ASSRDRPNTEAF

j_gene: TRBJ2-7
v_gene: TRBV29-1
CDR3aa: SVEVGQFYEQY

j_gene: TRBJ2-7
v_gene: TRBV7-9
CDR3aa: ASSSAGEFTYEQY

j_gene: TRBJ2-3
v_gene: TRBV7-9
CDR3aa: ASSRPSDTQY

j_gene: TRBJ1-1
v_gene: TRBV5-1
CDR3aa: ASRRGLTQNTEAF

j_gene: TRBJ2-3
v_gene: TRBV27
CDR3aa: ASSLVRGVTDTQY

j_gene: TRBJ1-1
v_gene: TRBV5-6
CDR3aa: ASSLGVAEAF

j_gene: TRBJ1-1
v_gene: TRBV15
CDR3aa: ATREKGGTEAF

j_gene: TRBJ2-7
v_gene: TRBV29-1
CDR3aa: STATGTYEQY

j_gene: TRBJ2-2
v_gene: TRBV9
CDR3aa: ASSVEGGAGELF

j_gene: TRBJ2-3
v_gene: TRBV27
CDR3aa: ASSLAGRGTDTQY

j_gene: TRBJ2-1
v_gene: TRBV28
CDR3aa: ASSLLGLYNEQF

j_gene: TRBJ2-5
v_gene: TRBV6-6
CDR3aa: ASSYTFGETQY

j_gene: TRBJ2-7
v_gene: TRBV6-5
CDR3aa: ASSSDGPSY

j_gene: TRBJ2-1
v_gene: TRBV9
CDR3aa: ASSGLAGGTYNEQF

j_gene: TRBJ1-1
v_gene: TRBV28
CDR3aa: ASSLPSGQLNTEAF

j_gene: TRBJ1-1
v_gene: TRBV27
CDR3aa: ASSLSGTLNTEAF

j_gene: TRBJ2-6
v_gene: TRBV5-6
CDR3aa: ASSLVVQVSTGANVLT

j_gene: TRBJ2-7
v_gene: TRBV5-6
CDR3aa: ASKREGQGEQY

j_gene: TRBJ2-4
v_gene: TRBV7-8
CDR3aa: ASRPGQGPIGIQY

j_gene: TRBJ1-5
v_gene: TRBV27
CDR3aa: ASRPRRVHNSNQPQH

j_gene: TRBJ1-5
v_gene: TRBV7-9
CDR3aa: ASSSAGYDKPQH

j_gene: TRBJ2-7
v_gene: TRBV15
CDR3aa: ATSRGIGGAYEQY

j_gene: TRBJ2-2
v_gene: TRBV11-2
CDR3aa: ASSLDPRYTSLSDTGELF

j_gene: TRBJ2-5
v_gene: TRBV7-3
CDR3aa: ASSLTGTGGETQY

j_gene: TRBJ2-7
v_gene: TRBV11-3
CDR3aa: ASSPGSSYEQY

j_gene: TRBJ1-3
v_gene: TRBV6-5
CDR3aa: ASTPTGGNTIY

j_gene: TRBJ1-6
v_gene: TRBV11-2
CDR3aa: ASSRNRDRNSPLH

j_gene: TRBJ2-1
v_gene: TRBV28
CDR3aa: ASSLGFEGRPPYNEQF

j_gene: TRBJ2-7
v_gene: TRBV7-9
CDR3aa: ASSSPGQVAYEQY

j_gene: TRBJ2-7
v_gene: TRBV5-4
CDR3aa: ASSHPVRIYEQY

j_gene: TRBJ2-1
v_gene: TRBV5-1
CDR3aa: ASSLDLCCLREPYNEQF

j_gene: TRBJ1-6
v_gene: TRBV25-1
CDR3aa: ATRREGRSPLH

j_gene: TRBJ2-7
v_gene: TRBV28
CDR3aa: ASSTRTSGSYEQY

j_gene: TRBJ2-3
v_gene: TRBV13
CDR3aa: ASSPQTSGSGPPDTQY

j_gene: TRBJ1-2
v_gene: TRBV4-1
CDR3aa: ASSQDRLPFYGYT

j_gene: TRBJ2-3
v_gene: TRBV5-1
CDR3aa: ASSDSADTQY

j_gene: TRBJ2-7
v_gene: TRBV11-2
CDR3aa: ASSARTSRLSYYEQY

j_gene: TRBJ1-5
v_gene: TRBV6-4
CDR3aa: ASREGAYSNQPQH

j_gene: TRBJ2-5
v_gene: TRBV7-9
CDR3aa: ASSLAHGGVDQETQY

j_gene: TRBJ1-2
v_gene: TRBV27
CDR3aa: ASSLGGNYGYT